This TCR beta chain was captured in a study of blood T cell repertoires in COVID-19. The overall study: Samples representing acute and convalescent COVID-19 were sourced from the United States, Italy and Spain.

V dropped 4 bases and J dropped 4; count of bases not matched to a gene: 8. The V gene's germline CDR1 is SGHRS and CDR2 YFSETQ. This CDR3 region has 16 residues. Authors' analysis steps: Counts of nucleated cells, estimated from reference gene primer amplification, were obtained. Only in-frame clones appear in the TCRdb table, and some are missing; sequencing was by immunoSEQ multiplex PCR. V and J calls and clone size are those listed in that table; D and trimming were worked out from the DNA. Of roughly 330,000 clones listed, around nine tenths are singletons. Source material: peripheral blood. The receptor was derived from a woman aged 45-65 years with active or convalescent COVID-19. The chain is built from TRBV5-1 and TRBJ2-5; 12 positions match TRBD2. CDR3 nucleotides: TGCGCCAGCAGCGTACGACTAGCGGGAGTGGGAGAGACCCAGTACTTC. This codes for CASSVRLAGVGETQYF.